This TCR beta chain was identified in a study of T-cell memory formation after mild COVID-19. Looking at the study overall: TCR clusters were mostly donor specific. Study outcomes and limitations: Some SARS-CoV-2-responding clones were already detected in memory before infection. From day 15 to 85, contracting clones were balanced between CD4 and CD8, whereas later expanders leaned toward CD4+.

This CDR3 contains 16 residues. With 1 base clipped from V and 0 bases from J, the junction kept 2 bases outside the gene matches. Germline-derived CDR1 and CDR2 are KGHDR and SFDVKD. This clonotype has a count of ten or more. Its specificity is unknown. Constant-segment primers and 5'RACE yielded cDNA libraries for TCR alpha and TCR beta, each carrying sample barcodes and UMIs. TCRdb processed the 5' RACE reads anew with MiXCR; each CDR3 protein has one entry. This sample has roughly 620,000 distinct CDR3 sequences, with approximately 18% found just once. The chain uses TRBV24-1 and TRBJ2-1, with 7 bases that match TRBD1. The sample taken for sequencing was PBMCs or a T cell subset sorted from them (not recorded which). The TCR sequence derives from an adult woman who had mild COVID-19 (a few samples of this study predate the infection). Cell type and time point are not known. CDR3 bases: TGTGCCACCAGTGATTTAGAGGGGGCCTCCTACAATGAGCAGTTCTTC. Residues: CATSDLEGASYNEQFF.